This T cell receptor beta chain was sequenced during a study of beta chain features in type 1 diabetes. The authors reverse transcribed all of the isolated RNA, so sequencing captured expressed TCRB transcripts. The data were produced by immunoSEQ multiplex PCR, yet TCRdb's version contains in-frame clones alone and is incomplete. Of 130,000 or so clones listed, roughly 9.3% are singletons. This clone was seen more than once but under ten times. The CDR3 runs 13 residues. Germline V gene sequence: CDR1 SGHTA, CDR2 FQGNSA. The V end was cut by 5 bases, the J end by 6 bases, with 11 bases between. The chain has TRBV7-2 and TRBJ2-1; D gene unclear. The clonotype originates from a woman in her thirties or forties in good health. Source material: central memory CD4+ T cells from blood. In nucleotides, the CDR3 is TGTGCCAGCAGCGACTGGTTTCGCAATGAGCAGTTCTTC. This gives the protein CASSDWFRNEQFF. Combining the CDR3 with reference TRBV7-2 and TRBJ2-1 gives the whole variable domain GAGVSQSPSNKVTEKGKDVELRCDPISGHTALYWYRQSLGQGLEFLIYFQGNSAPDKSGLPSDRFSAERTGGSVSTLTIQRTQQEDSAVYLCASSDWFRNEQFFGPGTRLTVL.